The rows below give T cell receptor beta chains drawn from one sample of a study of PD-L1 blockade in urothelial cancer. This table comes from immunoSEQ multiplex PCR, and its TCRdb copy is limited to in-frame clones, with some not included. The repertoire holds roughly 50,000 clones, with approximately 72% as singletons. The sequencing used PBMCs, collected around atezolizumab (anti-PD-L1) treatment. These receptors all come from a man between 65 and 85 years old with urothelial cancer. Each CDR3 is given with its conserved first and last residue. D genes are given only for firm matches. Clone size is not always given. Where it is, it says once, few, many or a class for expanded clones.

V: TRBV28
J: TRBJ1-2
D: NA
size: few
CDR3: CASSLRDRPFYGYTF
DNA: TGTGCCAGCAGTTTAAGAGACAGGCCCTTCTATGGCTACACCTTC

V: TRBV5-1
J: TRBJ2-2
D: NA
size: few
CDR3: CASSFGPGDTGELFF
DNA: TGCGCCAGCAGCTTTGGGCCCGGGGACACCGGGGAGCTGTTTTTT

V: TRBV5-1
J: TRBJ2-7
D: NA
size: NA
CDR3: CASSLSNPQVGEQYF
DNA: TGCGCCAGCAGCTTGTCCAACCCTCAGGTCGGCGAGCAGTACTTC

V: TRBV28
J: TRBJ2-5
D: NA
size: NA
CDR3: CASSWATGSGQETQYF
DNA: TGTGCCAGCAGTTGGGCCACGGGGTCGGGACAAGAGACCCAGTACTTC

V: TRBV7-6
J: TRBJ2-2
D: TRBD2
size: many
CDR3: CASSRSGGGNTGELFF
DNA: TGTGCCAGCAGCCGTAGCGGGGGGGGGAACACCGGGGAGCTGTTTTTT

V: TRBV25-1
J: TRBJ2-5
D: TRBD2
size: NA
CDR3: CASSVTSGRANEKTQYF
DNA: TGTGCCAGCAGTGTTACTAGCGGGAGGGCCAATGAGAAGACCCAGTACTTC

V: TRBV5-1
J: TRBJ2-2
D: TRBD1
size: NA
CDR3: CASSEGGTNTGELFF
DNA: TGCGCCAGCAGCGAAGGGGGCACGAACACCGGGGAGCTGTTTTTT

V: TRBV5-6
J: TRBJ2-5
D: TRBD1
size: NA
CDR3: CASSQYTGTGAETQYF
DNA: TGTGCCAGCAGCCAGTATACCGGGACAGGGGCAGAGACCCAGTACTTC

V: TRBV27
J: TRBJ2-2
D: TRBD1
size: NA
CDR3: CASSPQRTGASGELFF
DNA: TGTGCCAGCAGTCCTCAGAGGACAGGGGCTTCTGGGGAGCTGTTTTTT

V: TRBV4-1
J: TRBJ2-7
D: TRBD1
size: NA
CDR3: CASSQGGTATYEQYF
DNA: TGCGCCAGCAGCCAAGGTGGGACAGCCACCTACGAGCAGTACTTC

V: TRBV28
J: TRBJ2-7
D: TRBD2
size: many
CDR3: CASSIPSGYEQYF
DNA: TGTGCCAGCAGTATCCCTAGCGGGTATGAGCAGTACTTC

V: TRBV19
J: TRBJ2-2
D: TRBD1
size: few
CDR3: CASTSGGANTGELFF
DNA: TGTGCCAGTACCTCAGGGGGCGCGAACACCGGGGAGCTGTTTTTT

V: TRBV5-1
J: TRBJ1-2
D: NA
size: few
CDR3: CASSLRGGDYGYTF
DNA: TGCGCCAGCAGCTTGCGAGGGGGTGACTATGGCTACACCTTC

V: TRBV9
J: TRBJ2-1
D: TRBD2
size: few
CDR3: CASSVGYSGGHNEQFF
DNA: TGTGCCAGCAGCGTAGGTTATAGCGGGGGACACAATGAGCAGTTCTTC

V: TRBV2
J: TRBJ1-2
D: NA
size: NA
CDR3: CASSERGGQNNYGYTF
DNA: TGTGCCAGCAGTGAAAGGGGTGGGCAGAATAACTATGGCTACACCTTC

V: TRBV19
J: TRBJ1-1
D: TRBD1
size: NA
CDR3: CASSHRGENTEAFF
DNA: TGTGCCAGTAGCCACAGGGGTGAGAACACTGAAGCTTTCTTT

V: TRBV18
J: TRBJ1-5
D: TRBD1
size: NA
CDR3: CASSPWAGGQGFQPQHF
DNA: TGTGCCAGCTCACCATGGGCAGGAGGACAGGGTTTTCAGCCCCAGCATTTT

V: TRBV6-1
J: TRBJ2-4
D: TRBD1
size: NA
CDR3: CASSVDRGLAKNIQYF
DNA: TGTGCCAGCAGTGTTGACAGGGGGCTAGCCAAAAACATTCAGTACTTC

V: TRBV1
J: TRBJ2-7
D: NA
size: NA
CDR3: CTSSQVGDSPGEQYF
DNA: TGCACCAGCAGCCAAGTTGGGGACTCCCCGGGGGAGCAGTACTTC

V: TRBV9
J: TRBJ1-1
D: TRBD1
size: once
CDR3: CASSGPGQVNTEAFF
DNA: TGTGCCAGCAGCGGACCGGGACAGGTGAACACTGAAGCTTTCTTT

V: TRBV7-2
J: TRBJ2-6
D: TRBD1
size: NA
CDR3: CASSSYPGGLISGANVLTF
DNA: TGTGCCAGCAGCTCTTATCCAGGGGGCTTGATCTCTGGGGCCAACGTCCTGACTTTC

V: TRBV11-3
J: TRBJ2-1
D: NA
size: NA
CDR3: CASSSLGTSKTNEQFF
DNA: TGTGCCAGCAGCTCCCTCGGGACTTCTAAGACAAATGAGCAGTTCTTC

V: TRBV29-1
J: TRBJ1-1
D: NA
size: few
CDR3: CSVGGQYPEAFF
DNA: TGCAGCGTTGGAGGTCAGTATCCTGAAGCTTTCTTT

V: TRBV30
J: TRBJ2-3
D: TRBD1
size: NA
CDR3: CAWNLQGPSTDTQYF
DNA: TGTGCCTGGAACCTACAGGGGCCAAGCACAGATACGCAGTATTTT

V: TRBV7-2
J: TRBJ1-2
D: NA
size: NA
CDR3: CASSLGKGDYGYTF
DNA: TGTGCCAGCAGCTTGGGAAAGGGGGATTATGGCTACACCTTC

V: TRBV4-1
J: TRBJ1-1
D: NA
size: NA
CDR3: CASSPRQSTEAFF
DNA: TGCGCCAGCAGCCCGCGGCAGAGCACTGAAGCTTTCTTT

V: TRBV6-6
J: TRBJ2-6
D: NA
size: NA
CDR3: CASRENALSGANVLTF
DNA: TGTGCCAGCAGAGAGAATGCGCTCTCTGGGGCCAACGTCCTGACTTTC

V: TRBV7-9
J: TRBJ2-5
D: NA
size: NA
CDR3: CASSFGHYQETQYF
DNA: TGTGCCAGCAGCTTCGGACACTACCAAGAGACCCAGTACTTC

V: TRBV5-4
J: TRBJ1-2
D: TRBD1
size: NA
CDR3: CASSLDREYGYTF
DNA: TGTGCCAGCAGCCTCGACAGGGAATATGGCTACACCTTC

V: TRBV9
J: TRBJ1-1
D: NA
size: NA
CDR3: CASSLVTGNTEAFF
DNA: TGTGCCAGCAGCCTCGTGACAGGGAACACTGAAGCTTTCTTT

V: TRBV2
J: TRBJ1-2
D: NA
size: once
CDR3: CASSGGGVGDGYTF
DNA: TGTGCCAGCAGTGGAGGGGGGGTAGGGGATGGCTACACCTTC

V: TRBV27
J: TRBJ2-2
D: NA
size: NA
CDR3: CASSQEGTGELFF
DNA: TGTGCCAGCAGCCAGGAAGGTACCGGGGAGCTGTTTTTT

V: TRBV27
J: TRBJ2-7
D: TRBD1
size: once
CDR3: CASWDRAEEQYF
DNA: TGTGCCAGTTGGGACAGGGCAGAAGAGCAGTACTTC

V: TRBV6-5
J: TRBJ1-6
D: NA
size: NA
CDR3: CASSPEARTVLHF
DNA: TGTGCCAGCAGTCCAGAAGCCAGGACAGTTCTTCACTTT

V: TRBV4-3
J: TRBJ2-1
D: TRBD2
size: NA
CDR3: CASSQDVGAGGPYEQFF
DNA: TGCGCCAGCAGCCAAGATGTGGGGGCGGGAGGGCCGTATGAGCAGTTCTTC

V: TRBV7-9
J: TRBJ1-1
D: NA
size: NA
CDR3: CASTPVGEVLNTEAFF
DNA: TGTGCCAGCACCCCGGTAGGGGAAGTATTGAACACTGAAGCTTTCTTT

V: TRBV14
J: TRBJ1-1
D: TRBD1
size: NA
CDR3: CASSQDRQGNTEAFF
DNA: TGTGCCAGCAGCCAAGATAGACAGGGGAACACTGAAGCTTTCTTT

V: TRBV5-6
J: TRBJ2-5
D: NA
size: NA
CDR3: CASSLQNQETQYF
DNA: TGTGCCAGCAGCCTACAGAACCAAGAGACCCAGTACTTC

V: TRBV10-3
J: TRBJ2-4
D: NA
size: NA
CDR3: CAISGQGAENIQYF
DNA: TGTGCCATCAGTGGACAAGGGGCGGAAAACATTCAGTACTTC

V: TRBV7-9
J: TRBJ2-1
D: TRBD1
size: once
CDR3: CASSLRYRGYNEQFF
DNA: TGTGCCAGCAGCTTAAGGTACAGGGGATACAATGAGCAGTTCTTC

V: TRBV5-4
J: TRBJ2-1
D: TRBD2
size: NA
CDR3: CASSREVAIEQFF
DNA: TGTGCCAGCAGCCGGGAGGTAGCAATCGAGCAGTTCTTC

V: TRBV5-4
J: TRBJ1-2
D: NA
size: few
CDR3: CASLGGDGYTF
DNA: TGTGCCAGCCTGGGGGGGGACGGCTACACCTTC

V: TRBV30
J: TRBJ2-6
D: TRBD1
size: NA
CDR3: CAWSEGQGSAGANVLTF
DNA: TGTGCCTGGAGTGAGGGACAGGGGAGTGCTGGGGCCAACGTCCTGACTTTC